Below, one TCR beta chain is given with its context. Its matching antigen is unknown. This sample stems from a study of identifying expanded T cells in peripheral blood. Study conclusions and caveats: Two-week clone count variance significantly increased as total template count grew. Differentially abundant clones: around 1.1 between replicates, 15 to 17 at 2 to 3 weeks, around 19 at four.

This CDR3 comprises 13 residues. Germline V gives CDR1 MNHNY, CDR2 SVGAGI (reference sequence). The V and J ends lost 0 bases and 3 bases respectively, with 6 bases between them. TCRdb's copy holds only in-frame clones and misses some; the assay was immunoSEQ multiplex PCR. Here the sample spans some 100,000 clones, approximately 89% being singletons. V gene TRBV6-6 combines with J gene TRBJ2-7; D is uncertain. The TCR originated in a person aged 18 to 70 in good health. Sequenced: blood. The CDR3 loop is CASSYSPHYEQYF. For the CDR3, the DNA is TGTGCCAGCAGTTACTCGCCGCACTACGAGCAGTACTTC.